This T cell receptor (beta chain) was documented in a study of T cells of healthy individuals. TCRdb redid the calling of the 5' RACE reads with MiXCR, one entry per CDR3 protein. The repertoire has roughly 76,000 distinct CDR3 sequences, about 5% of them found once; the top ten carry roughly 7.1%. The CDR3 has 13 amino acids. Trimming removed 5 bases from V and 6 bases from J; junction bases left unmatched: 6. The origin of this receptor is a female donor in good health. The rearrangement links TRBV12-3 or TRBV12-4 to TRBJ1-1; the match to TRBD1 covers 7 bases. CDR3 bases: TGTGCCAGCAGTACCACCCAGGGGGCTGAAGCTTTCTTT. It codes for CASSTTQGAEAFF.